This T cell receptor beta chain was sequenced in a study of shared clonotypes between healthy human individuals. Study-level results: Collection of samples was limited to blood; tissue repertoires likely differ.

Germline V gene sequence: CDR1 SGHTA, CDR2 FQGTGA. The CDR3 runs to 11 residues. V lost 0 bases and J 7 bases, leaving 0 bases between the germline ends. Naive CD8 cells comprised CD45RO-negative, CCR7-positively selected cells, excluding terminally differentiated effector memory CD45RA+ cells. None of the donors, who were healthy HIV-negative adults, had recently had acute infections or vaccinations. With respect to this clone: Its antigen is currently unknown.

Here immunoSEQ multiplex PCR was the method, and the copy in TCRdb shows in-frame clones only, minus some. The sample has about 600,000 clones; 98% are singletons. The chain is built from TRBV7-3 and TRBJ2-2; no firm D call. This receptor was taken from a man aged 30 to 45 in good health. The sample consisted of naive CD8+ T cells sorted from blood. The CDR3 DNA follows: TGTGCCAGCAGCTTAACCGGGGAGCTGTTTTTT. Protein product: CASSLTGELFF.